These 30 T cell receptor beta chains were all obtained from the same sample, sequenced in a study of graft-versus-host responses after intestinal transplantation. Clones were read by immunoSEQ multiplex PCR, and TCRdb kept only the in-frame ones, dropping some. The sample has about 39,000 clones, more than 90% seen once; the top ten hold over 0.2%. Antigen specificity for these receptors is unknown. This specimen consisted of unstimulated CD8+ T cells sorted from spleen or lymph node cells, obtained before transplant. These receptors came from a human donor who was the organ donor for an intestinal transplant.

This clone was observed once. The chain recombines TRBV5-6 with TRBJ1-1, with D possibly being TRBD1 (6 bases). The length of the CDR3 is 14 residues. The V gene lost 4 bases and the J gene lost 3 bases, with 13 bases spanning the gap. CDR1 is SGHDT and CDR2 is YYEEEE in the germline V gene. CDR3 region: CASSEAQGYTEAFF. CDR3 bases: TGTGCCAGCAGCGAAGCGCAGGGGTACACTGAAGCTTTCTTT. The full variable domain, in which reference TRBV5-6 and TRBJ1-1 provide the parts outside the CDR3, is DAGVTQSPTHLIKTRGQQVTLRCSPKSGHDTVSWYQQALGQGPQFIFQYYEEEERQRGNFPDRFSGHQFPNYSSELNVNALLLGDSALYLCASSEAQGYTEAFFGQGTRLTVV.

This clone was detected only once. The CDR3 bases are TGTGCCAGCAGCCACAGGGAGTCCCTCCACTTT. It translates to CASSHRESLHF. The chain combines TRBV6-1 with TRBJ1-6, with a tentative D call TRBD1 (6 bases). CDR3 size: 11 residues. CDR1 and CDR2 (germline): MNHNS, SASEGT. Trimming cost V 6 bases and J 14 bases, with 11 bases left between them.

This clone came up once. The V call is TRBV28, the J call TRBJ1-2; maybe TRBD1 (6 bases). The germline gives CDR1 MDHEN, CDR2 SYDVKM. V was clipped by 3 bases and J by 0 bases, with 14 bases between them. The CDR3 length is 16 residues. The CDR3 reads CASSFYDRQPNYGYTF. The DNA of the CDR3 is TGTGCCAGCAGTTTTTATGACAGGCAGCCTAACTATGGCTACACCTTC.

The chain employs TRBV9 and TRBJ2-7, with 14 bases aligning to TRBD2. V was pared by 2 bases and J by 6 bases, with 1 base of the junction left unmatched. The CDR3 loop spans 14 amino acids. The germline gives CDR1 SGDLS, CDR2 YYNGEE. The CDR3, as DNA: TGTGCCAGCAGCGTCGGACTAGCGGGGGGCGAGCAGTACTTC. Encoded protein: CASSVGLAGGEQYF.

J is TRBJ2-7 and V is TRBV27; 10 bases are shared with TRBD1. Germline CDR1 reads MNHEY; CDR2 reads SMNVEV (reference sequence). The CDR3 spans 15 residues. V shed 4 bases and J 4 bases; nucleotides not matched to a gene: 7. CDR3 region: CASSWTGGGDYEQYF. As DNA, the CDR3 is TGTGCCAGCAGTTGGACAGGGGGGGGCGATTACGAGCAGTACTTC.

The chain uses TRBV9 and TRBJ2-7, with D unclear. V dropped 0 bases and J dropped 5 bases, with 12 bases sitting between them. The CDR3 covers 14 residues. Germline V lookup: CDR1 SGDLS, CDR2 YYNGEE. Written as DNA, the CDR3 is TGTGCCAGCAGCGTAGGGACCATCGGCCACGAGCAGTACTTC. It specifies CASSVGTIGHEQYF. The whole variable domain, filled in from reference TRBV9 and TRBJ2-7, reads DSGVTQTPKHLITATGQRVTLRCSPRSGDLSVYWYQQSLDQGLQFLIQYYNGEERAKGNILERFSAQQFPDLHSELNLSSLELGDSALYFCASSVGTIGHEQYFGPGTRLTVT.

This sequence joins TRBV7-8 and TRBJ1-6; possible D gene TRBD1, 6 bases. V lost 4 bases and J lost 4, with 8 bases in between. Germline V lookup: CDR1 SGHVS, CDR2 FQNEAQ. CDR3 size: 14 residues. The CDR3 coding sequence is TGTGCCAGCAGCTCGGACAGTTATAATTCACCCCTCCACTTT. This gives the protein CASSSDSYNSPLHF. The full variable domain, its missing parts supplied by reference TRBV7-8 and TRBJ1-6, is GAGVSQSPRYKVAKRGQDVALRCDPISGHVSLFWYQQALGQGPEFLTYFQNEAQLDKSGLPSDRFFAERPEGSVSTLKIQRTQQEDSAVYLCASSSDSYNSPLHFGNGTRLTVT.

A single count supports this clone. V gene TRBV30 combines with J gene TRBJ1-2; 7 bases map to TRBD1. Germline loops: CDR1 GTSNPN, CDR2 SVGIG (reference sequence). CDR3 length: 14 amino acids. Trimming at V came to 0 bases and at J to 8 bases, leaving 9 bases not matched to a gene. The CDR3 bases are TGTGCCTGGAGTGTCGGACAGGCATTTTGGGGCTACACCTTC. This sequence encodes CAWSVGQAFWGYTF.

J is TRBJ2-2 and V is TRBV28; 7 nucleotides match TRBD1. This CDR3 spans 15 amino acids. From germline, CDR1 is MDHEN and CDR2 SYDVKM. V gave up 2 bases and J gave up 7 bases; unmatched junction bases: 7. CDR3 sequence reads: CASSLLDRAVGELFF. Written as DNA, the CDR3 is TGTGCCAGCAGTTTACTTGACAGGGCAGTCGGGGAGCTGTTTTTT.

In this sample, this clone turned up once. V gene TRBV19 combines with J gene TRBJ2-1; TRBD1 might be the D (6 bases). CDR3 size: 15 residues. The V end was cut by 3 bases, the J end by 2 bases, with 11 bases between. Germline V gene lookup returns CDR1 LNHDA and CDR2 SQIVND (reference sequence). CDR3 loop: CASSIYRVTYNEQFF. DNA for the CDR3: TGTGCCAGTAGTATCTACAGGGTCACCTACAATGAGCAGTTCTTC.

The rearrangement uses TRBV4-3 and TRBJ2-1; 7 bases line up with TRBD2. Per germline, CDR1 LGHNA and CDR2 YSLEER. J gave up 4 bases and V 0 bases, and 9 bases lay outside the gene matches. The CDR3 contains 17 residues. The CDR3 loop reads CASSQEVGSGPYNEQFF. CDR3 DNA sequence: TGCGCCAGCAGCCAAGAGGTCGGTAGCGGGCCTTACAATGAGCAGTTCTTC.

The rearrangement joins TRBV4-3 to TRBJ1-2; a weak D match, TRBD1 (5 bases). CDR1 and CDR2 (germline): LGHNA, YSLEER. V was shortened by 0 bases and J by 8 bases, with 13 bases between the two germline ends. This CDR3 spans 14 amino acids. CDR3 residues: CASSQDRGVGGYTF. CDR3 DNA: TGCGCCAGCAGCCAAGATCGGGGGGTCGGGGGCTACACCTTC.

The chain is built from TRBV4-3 and TRBJ1-2, with D uncertain. The V end was cut by 0 bases, the J end by 2 bases, with 7 bases between. CDR3 length: 14 amino acids. Per germline, CDR1 LGHNA and CDR2 YSLEER. The CDR3 loop reads CASSQESFNYGYTF. In DNA form, the CDR3 reads TGCGCCAGCAGCCAAGAATCCTTCAACTATGGCTACACCTTC.

V and J are TRBV7-9 and TRBJ2-3; a weak D match, TRBD2 (6 bases). With 0 bases removed from V and 2 bases from J, the gap between germline ends came to 12 bases. Germline V gene lookup returns CDR1 SEHNR and CDR2 FQNEAQ (reference sequence). The CDR3 runs 16 residues. The CDR3 here is CASSLAAGGNTDTQYF. The CDR3, as DNA: TGTGCCAGCAGCTTAGCAGCCGGGGGAAACACAGATACGCAGTATTTT.

The chain's CDR3 is CASSLRQGGIQYF. In DNA, the CDR3 is TGTGCCAGCAGTTTACGGCAGGGTGGCATTCAGTACTTC. The rearrangement uses TRBV28 and TRBJ2-4; a weak D match, TRBD1 (5 bases). V dropped 2 bases and J dropped 9 bases, with 11 bases sitting between them. Germline V lookup: CDR1 MDHEN, CDR2 SYDVKM. This CDR3 comprises 13 residues. The whole variable domain, remainder taken from reference TRBV28 and TRBJ2-4, is DVKVTQSSRYLVKRTGEKVFLECVQDMDHENMFWYRQDPGLGLRLIYFSYDVKMKEKGDIPEGYSVSREKKERFSLILESASTNQTSMYLCASSLRQGGIQYFGAGTRLSVL.

The chain combines TRBV5-4 with TRBJ2-7, with 7 bases fitting TRBD1. CDR3 length equals 14 residues. V lost 4 bases to trimming and J lost 2 bases; unmatched junction nucleotides: 6. Germline CDR1 SGHNT, CDR2 YYREEE (reference sequence). The CDR3 protein is CASSQPGQTYEQYF. CDR3 DNA: TGTGCCAGCAGCCAACCGGGACAGACCTACGAGCAGTACTTC.

V gene TRBV27 combines with J gene TRBJ2-1, with TRBD1 matching over 7 bases. CDR1 MNHEY and CDR2 SMNVEV come from the germline V gene (reference sequence). The CDR3 is made up of 12 amino acids. With 7 bases clipped from V and 10 bases from J, the junction kept 7 bases outside the gene matches. As DNA, the CDR3 is TGTGCCAGCAATTCACCGGGACAGGAGCAGTTCTTC. This encodes CASNSPGQEQFF.

The CDR3 nucleotides are TGTGCCAGCAGCTTGGACAGCCCTTTGGACACTGAAGCTTTCTTT. Its translation is CASSLDSPLDTEAFF. This chain uses TRBV7-9 with TRBJ1-1; a possible D gene is TRBD1 (6 bases). Germline lookup yields CDR1 SEHNR and CDR2 FQNEAQ (reference sequence). The CDR3 runs to 15 residues. V lost 3 bases to trimming and J lost 3 bases, with 14 bases between them.

This clone was detected once. This chain links TRBV4-1 with TRBJ2-1, with D possibly matching TRBD2 (6 bases). The CDR3 length is 19 residues. With 1 base removed from V and 9 bases from J, the gap between germline ends came to 28 bases. The V gene's germline CDR1 is MGHRA and CDR2 YSYEKL. The CDR3 DNA sequence: TGCGCCAGCAGCCAAGTGCGACTAGACTTGCAGGGACCCTTTGGTGAGCAGTTCTTC. The encoded protein is CASSQVRLDLQGPFGEQFF.

V usage is TRBV4-1 and J usage is TRBJ2-7; TRBD2 matches at 14 bases. The trim removed 0 bases at V and 1 base at J, leaving 2 bases unmatched. There are 17 residues in the CDR3. Germline values: CDR1 MGHRA, CDR2 YSYEKL. The CDR3 DNA is TGCGCCAGCAGCCAAGACGGACTAGCGGGGGGTTCCTACGAGCAGTACTTC. It specifies CASSQDGLAGGSYEQYF.

V is TRBV7-2 and J is TRBJ1-4; 11 nucleotides agree with TRBD1. J was trimmed by 7 bases and V by 5 bases; bases with no gene match: 15. The germline gives CDR1 SGHTA, CDR2 FQGNSA. The CDR3 contains 18 residues. CDR3: CASSQGLRTGGFGEKLFF. CDR3 nucleotide sequence: TGTGCCAGCAGCCAGGGGTTACGGACAGGGGGCTTTGGTGAAAAACTGTTTTTT.

The rearrangement links TRBV11-3 to TRBJ2-5; D remains unclear. Germline CDR1 SGHNT, CDR2 YENEEA. V shed 1 base and J shed 3 bases, with 21 bases lying between them. CDR3 length equals 18 residues. CDR3 DNA sequence: TGTGCCAGCAGCTTAGGATATGGGGTCACAGCTCGAGAAGAGACCCAGTACTTC. It yields the protein CASSLGYGVTAREETQYF.

The CDR3 nucleotides are TGTGCCACCAGCAGAGAAAGGACAGGGTACAACAATGAGCAGTTCTTC. It specifies CATSRERTGYNNEQFF. J is TRBJ2-1 and V is TRBV15; TRBD1 matches at 8 bases. This CDR3 comprises 16 residues. Germline CDR1 reads LNHNV; CDR2 reads YYDKDF (reference sequence). Losses at the gene ends were 0 bases for V and 5 bases for J; bases not matched to a gene: 6.

CDR3 protein: CASSEVGQGADTQYF. The DNA for the CDR3 is TGTGCCAGCAGTGAAGTAGGACAGGGGGCAGATACGCAGTATTTT. This chain links TRBV6-1 with TRBJ2-3; the match to TRBD1 covers 10 bases. This CDR3 has 15 residues. In germline, CDR1 is MNHNS, CDR2 SASEGT. V lost 1 base to trimming and J lost 4 bases; unmatched junction nucleotides: 2.

V and J are TRBV4-3 and TRBJ2-7; D is unclear. V was clipped by 0 bases and J by 4 bases, with 13 bases between them. The CDR3 is made up of 15 amino acids. Germline V CDR1 and CDR2: LGHNA, YSLEER. In DNA, the CDR3 is TGCGCCAGCAGCCAAGATAACGATCCTTCATACGAGCAGTACTTC. Its translation is CASSQDNDPSYEQYF.

The chain joins TRBV27 to TRBJ2-5; D gene unclear. The length of the CDR3 is 14 residues. Germline V gene lookup returns CDR1 MNHEY and CDR2 SMNVEV (reference sequence). V was cut by 0 bases and J by 2 bases, with 7 bases left in between. The CDR3 here is CASSLSWGQETQYF. The DNA for the CDR3 is TGTGCCAGCAGTTTATCGTGGGGTCAAGAGACCCAGTACTTC.

This sequence joins TRBV11-2 and TRBJ2-7; D possibly corresponds to TRBD2 (5 bases). V lost 6 bases and J 7 bases, leaving 16 bases between the germline ends. CDR1 and CDR2 from the germline V gene are SGHAT and FQNNGV. The CDR3 has 13 amino acids. The CDR3 here is CASRDLSQFEQYF. The CDR3 DNA reads TGTGCCAGCAGGGACTTATCCCAGTTTGAGCAGTACTTC.

The CDR3 protein is CASSLWSGGPHIGGQETQYF. Here the CDR3 DNA reads TGTGCCAGCAGTTTATGGAGCGGGGGGCCTCACATTGGGGGGCAAGAGACCCAGTACTTC. This chain links TRBV28 with TRBJ2-5; the match to TRBD2 covers 9 bases. This CDR3 comprises 20 residues. From germline, CDR1 is MDHEN and CDR2 SYDVKM. Trimming took 0 bases from V and 2 from J; bases not matched to a gene: 16.

CDR3 nucleotides: TGTGCCAGCACCTGGGGGGGATCTCGTTCACCCCTCCACTTT. Translating gives CASTWGGSRSPLHF. J is TRBJ1-6 and V is TRBV7-8; possibly TRBD1 for D (5 bases). The germline gives CDR1 SGHVS, CDR2 FQNEAQ. Trimming removed 7 bases from V and 9 bases from J, with 16 bases in between. The CDR3 sequence is 14 residues long.

V is TRBV7-9 and J is TRBJ2-3; perhaps TRBD2 as D (8 bases). This CDR3 has 19 residues. Per the germline V gene, CDR1 is SEHNR and CDR2 is FQNEAQ (reference sequence). Trimming took 5 bases from V and 2 from J, leaving 26 bases between them. CDR3 sequence (DNA): TGTGCCAGCAGCGGGACAGTGGTGAGCGGGGGCCGGTACACAGATACGCAGTATTTT. It is translated as CASSGTVVSGGRYTDTQYF.